This is a list of T cell receptor beta chains from one sample in a study of cytomegalovirus exposure and HLA in healthy donors. Some clones are missing from TCRdb's copy, which holds only in-frame ones; the method was immunoSEQ multiplex PCR. Of roughly 140,000 clones in the sample, approximately 9% were seen once. The sequenced material came from PBMCs. These receptors all come from a male donor in good health and CMV-seronegative. Both conserved end residues are part of each CDR3. The D gene is left open where the match is weak. Only part of the rows carry a size: once, few, many, or a class if the clone is expanded.

CDR3 DNA | CDR3 protein | clone size | V gene | D gene | J gene
TGTGCCAGCAGATCGCGACTAGCGGGAGGGCCAACCAATGAGCAGTTCTTC | CASRSRLAGGPTNEQFF | few | TRBV5-6 | TRBD2 | TRBJ2-1
TGTGCCAGCAGCTCCGGTAGTTTCTATGGCTACACCTTC | CASSSGSFYGYTF | few | TRBV5-6 | - | TRBJ1-2
TGTGCCAGCAGCTTAGGCCCAGGGCAGATGAACACTGAAGCTTTCTTT | CASSLGPGQMNTEAFF | - | TRBV13 | - | TRBJ1-1
TGCGCCACTTCTCTAGCGGGAGGAACTTACGAGCAGTACTTC | CATSLAGGTYEQYF | few | TRBV4-1 | TRBD2 | TRBJ2-7
TGTGCCAGCAGCCCCTCGGGTGAAGCTTTCTTT | CASSPSGEAFF | - | TRBV6-1 | - | TRBJ1-1
TGTGCCAGCAACCTAGACGGGAACACTGAAGCTTTCTTT | CASNLDGNTEAFF | - | TRBV2 | - | TRBJ1-1
TGTGCCACCCGGAGTAGCGGGGATCTAATATCCTACAATGAGCAGTTCTTC | CATRSSGDLISYNEQFF | - | TRBV2 | TRBD2 | TRBJ2-1
TGTGCCAGCAGTAGGGGGGGGAGGGACCAAGAGACCCAGTACTTC | CASSRGGRDQETQYF | - | TRBV7-7 | - | TRBJ2-5
TGTGCCAGCAGCTTCAGGCGGGGGGCAATCAACGAGCAGTACTTC | CASSFRRGAINEQYF | - | TRBV27 | TRBD2 | TRBJ2-7
TGCAGCGTCGGGACAGGAGTAGCCAAAAACATTCAGTACTTC | CSVGTGVAKNIQYF | few | TRBV29-1 | TRBD1 | TRBJ2-4
TGTGCCAGCAGCTTGGGTTACAGGGTAACCTACAATGAGCAGTTCTTC | CASSLGYRVTYNEQFF | - | TRBV5-6 | - | TRBJ2-1
TGTGCCAGCAGTCTCACCGTTAGGGACAGGGGAGAACAGCCCCAGCATTTT | CASSLTVRDRGEQPQHF | few | TRBV28 | TRBD1 | TRBJ1-5
TGTGCCAGCAGTAACTCCGGGACTGAGACTGGAAACACCATATATTTT | CASSNSGTETGNTIYF | few | TRBV25-1 | - | TRBJ1-3
TGTGCCAGCAGTTACTCGAGCGGGACGCTGAACACTGAAGCTTTCTTT | CASSYSSGTLNTEAFF | - | TRBV6-5 | - | TRBJ1-1
TGTGCCAGCAGCCCAGGGCGTTTAAGGGGCACTGAAGCTTTCTTT | CASSPGRLRGTEAFF | few | TRBV6-5 | - | TRBJ1-1
TGTGCCAGCAGCACTGGACTAGCCTACACAGATACGCAGTATTTT | CASSTGLAYTDTQYF | - | TRBV25-1 | TRBD2 | TRBJ2-3
TGTGCCTGGAGATCCCAACGGTGCACCGGGGAGCTGTTTTTT | CAWRSQRCTGELFF | - | TRBV30 | - | TRBJ2-2
TGTGCCAGCAGCTTTAGTTCCCAAGAGACCCAGTACTTC | CASSFSSQETQYF | few | TRBV5-6 | - | TRBJ2-5
TGTGCCAGCAGTTCGGCGGCCACCGTTGGCTACACCTTC | CASSSAATVGYTF | few | TRBV28 | - | TRBJ1-2
TGTGCCAGCAGCGTAGGTCGACTAGCGGGAGCATCGACAGATACGCAGTATTTT | CASSVGRLAGASTDTQYF | - | TRBV9 | TRBD2 | TRBJ2-3
TGTGCCAGCAGCGTATTTCCGGGGGGGACTAGCGGTGATACGCAGTATTTT | CASSVFPGGTSGDTQYF | - | TRBV9 | TRBD2 | TRBJ2-3
TGTGCCAGCAGCTTATCTCAGGGGGCAAGTACAGATACGCAGTATTTT | CASSLSQGASTDTQYF | - | TRBV7-9 | TRBD1 | TRBJ2-3
TGCGCCAGCAGTGAGCTTGGGGCGGGAGGGCCCCCGGAGACCCAGTACTTC | CASSELGAGGPPETQYF | few | TRBV10-2 | TRBD2 | TRBJ2-5
TGTGCCAGTAGTATTTCCGGGGGTCAAGGGGCTGGGCGGATCTTC | CASSISGGQGAGRIF | - | TRBV19 | - | TRBJ2-1
TGCGCCAGCAGCTCAACAGGGCTTTCTAATGAAAAACTGTTTTTT | CASSSTGLSNEKLFF | - | TRBV5-1 | - | TRBJ1-4
TGTGCCAGCTCACCCGACAGGAGCTCCTACGAGCAGTACTTC | CASSPDRSSYEQYF | - | TRBV18 | - | TRBJ2-7
TGTGCCAGCAGCCTAGGAGCACTGCGCACAGATACGCAGTATTTT | CASSLGALRTDTQYF | - | TRBV7-2 | - | TRBJ2-3
TGTGCCAGCAGCTTGATGCAGGGGGCTCATGGCTACACCTTC | CASSLMQGAHGYTF | - | TRBV5-4 | TRBD1 | TRBJ1-2
TGTGCCAGCAGCCCTAGCGGCATTAACACAGATACGCAGTATTTT | CASSPSGINTDTQYF | few | TRBV5-6 | TRBD2 | TRBJ2-3
TGTGCCAGCATTGGCGGGACTAATGAAAAACTGTTTTTT | CASIGGTNEKLFF | few | TRBV6-6 | - | TRBJ1-4
TGCGCCAGCAGCTTGGAGGGGGCTAATGAAAAACTGTTTTTT | CASSLEGANEKLFF | few | TRBV5-1 | - | TRBJ1-4
TGTGCCAGCAGCATGACAGGGGGGGAAAAACTGTTTTTT | CASSMTGGEKLFF | few | TRBV5-6 | TRBD1 | TRBJ1-4
TGTGCCAGCTCGGGTTACAATGAGCAGTTCTTC | CASSGYNEQFF | - | TRBV2 | - | TRBJ2-1
TGTGCCAGCAGCTTGTTGGGCCCGAGGGGGTCTTCCTACAATGAGCAGTTCTTC | CASSLLGPRGSSYNEQFF | few | TRBV5-6 | - | TRBJ2-1
TGTGCCAGTAGTCCCGCGGACAGGGACTCTTACGAGCAGTACTTC | CASSPADRDSYEQYF | few | TRBV19 | TRBD1 | TRBJ2-7
TGCGCCAGCAGTGGGGAAGGGGGATACTCTGGGGCCAACGTCCTGACTTTC | CASSGEGGYSGANVLTF | - | TRBV10-2 | - | TRBJ2-6
TGTGCCAGCAGTTGGGGAGGGTTATCGAATGAGCAGTTCTTC | CASSWGGLSNEQFF | few | TRBV6-5 | TRBD2 | TRBJ2-1
TGTGCCAGCAGTTACTCGCGTGTTGACAATGAGCAGTTCTTC | CASSYSRVDNEQFF | few | TRBV2 | - | TRBJ2-1
TGTGCCATCAGTTCCGGACAGGGTCAAGCTTTCTTT | CAISSGQGQAFF | few | TRBV10-3 | TRBD1 | TRBJ1-1
TGTGCCAGCAGCTCCCGCAACGGGGGGCGGCTGCAAGAGACCCAGTACTTC | CASSSRNGGRLQETQYF | - | TRBV7-2 | - | TRBJ2-5
TGTGCCAGCAGTTTGGTCAGGGGCGCAGATACGCAGTATTTT | CASSLVRGADTQYF | - | TRBV6-5 | - | TRBJ2-3
TGTGCCAGCAGCGCGGGACAGCATAGCAATCAGCCCCAGCATTTT | CASSAGQHSNQPQHF | - | TRBV9 | TRBD1 | TRBJ1-5
TGTGCCAGCAGCGTAGCGACTAGCGGGAGGGCAACAGATACGCAGTATTTT | CASSVATSGRATDTQYF | - | TRBV9 | TRBD2 | TRBJ2-3
TGTGCCAGCAGCTTGGATCAGGGTACCTCCTACGAGCAGTACTTC | CASSLDQGTSYEQYF | few | TRBV5-4 | - | TRBJ2-7
TGTGCCAGCAGCTCCATAAGGGGGAGCGGAAATAATTCACCCCTCCACTTT | CASSSIRGSGNNSPLHF | - | TRBV11-1 | - | TRBJ1-6
TGTGCCAGCATCAAAGGGGGGGCGGGGGTCTCATCTTTCTATGGCTACACCTTC | CASIKGGAGVSSFYGYTF | few | TRBV28 | - | TRBJ1-2
TGTGCCAGCAGTGAACCTTCTGGGGCCGACAGGCAGTACTTC | CASSEPSGADRQYF | - | TRBV6-1 | - | TRBJ2-7
TGTGCCAGCAGCAAAGTGAGGAGCGGAGGGGGCACAGATACGCAGTATTTT | CASSKVRSGGGTDTQYF | - | TRBV21-1 | - | TRBJ2-3
TGTGCCAGCAGGTCGTCTAGCGGGAGTCTCTACGAGCAGTACTTC | CASRSSSGSLYEQYF | - | TRBV6-1 | TRBD2 | TRBJ2-7